One and the same sample provided the 31 T cell receptor beta chains below, sequenced in a study of regulatory T cells in long-lasting Graves disease. Time point noted: newly diagnosed GD, antithyroid drugs for less than 3 months. Extracted PBMC RNA gave rise to the TCR library. For TCR beta, libraries came from iRepertoire HTBI primers and Arm-PCR of CDR3 regions. One entry per CDR3 protein results from TCRdb running MiXCR on the multiplex PCR reads. Of 400,000 to 500,000 distinct CDR3 sequences listed, around 15% are singletons. The sample also formed part of further work on T cells in Graves' hyperthyroidism and ophthalmopathy.

The sample in question was peripheral blood mononuclear cells (PBMCs), obtained at new diagnosis, from a patient treated with antithyroid drugs. Receptors were obtained from a woman between 45 and 65 years old with Graves disease.

This clonotype came up many times. This chain uses TRBV24-1 with TRBJ2-7; perhaps TRBD1 as D (6 bases). Germline assignment: CDR1 KGHDR and CDR2 SFDVKD. Trimming cost V 4 bases and J 4 bases, with 13 bases left between them. This CDR3 contains 14 residues. CDR3 sequence (DNA): TGTGCCACCAGTGAGACAGGAGTTTCTTACGAGCAGTACTTC. Translation: CATSETGVSYEQYF.

This clonotype was seen only a few times. The chain joins TRBV13 to TRBJ1-1, with D unclear. V shed 5 bases and J shed 8 bases, with 9 bases lying between them. The V gene's germline CDR1 is PRHDT and CDR2 FYEKMQ (reference sequence). The CDR3 runs to 11 residues. In nucleotides, the CDR3 is TGTGCCAGCAGCCTTTTCAGGGAAGCTTTCTTT. It specifies CASSLFREAFF.

This clonotype appeared once. The chain links TRBV29-1 to TRBJ2-2; D ambiguous. The CDR3 contains 15 residues. Deletions cut 6 bases from V and 0 bases from J, with 14 bases between. Germline CDR1 is SQVTM and CDR2 is ANQGSEA. CDR3 region: CSVRPTATNTGELFF. The CDR3 nucleotides are TGCAGCGTCCGACCCACGGCGACGAACACCGGGGAGCTGTTTTTT.

The rearrangement links TRBV20-1 to TRBJ1-5; D may be TRBD1 (5 bases). The V gene lost 3 bases and the J gene lost 3 bases, with 18 bases spanning the gap. The CDR3 spans 16 residues. In germline, CDR1 is DFQATT, CDR2 SNEGSKA (reference sequence). The CDR3 nucleotides read TGCAGTGCTAGGGGAGATTTATGGGGACCCAATCAGCCCCAGCATTTT. Protein: CSARGDLWGPNQPQHF.

This clonotype has ten or more counts. This chain connects TRBV28 to TRBJ2-3; D is unresolved. The germline CDR1 and CDR2 sequences are MDHEN and SYDVKM. CDR3 length equals 13 residues. Trimming took off 6 bases at V and 0 bases at J, with 7 bases between the two ends. The CDR3 region is CASSFPSTDTQYF. As DNA, the CDR3 is TGTGCCAGCAGCTTTCCTAGCACAGATACGCAGTATTTT.

This clonotype was seen only a few times. The chain carries TRBV7-9 and TRBJ1-5, with TRBD1 identical over 9 bases. The V gene end was trimmed by 0 bases and the J gene end by 6 bases; junction bases not matched to a gene: 3. This CDR3 spans 15 amino acids. Germline values: CDR1 SEHNR, CDR2 FQNEAQ (reference sequence). The CDR3 is CASSLAGTGSQPQHF. CDR3 DNA: TGTGCCAGCAGCTTAGCCGGGACAGGGAGTCAGCCCCAGCATTTT.

A few counts support this clonotype. This chain links TRBV18 with TRBJ1-5; no reliable D call. Germline CDR1 KGHSH, CDR2 LQKENI. V was cut by 4 bases and J by 0 bases, with 10 bases left in between. This CDR3 has 15 residues. In nucleotides, the CDR3 is TGTGCCAGCTCACTCAGTGGCCCTAGCAATCAGCCCCAGCATTTT. Translated: CASSLSGPSNQPQHF.

This clonotype was counted only a few times. The chain carries TRBV7-3 and TRBJ2-7, with a weak D call TRBD2 (5 bases). The CDR3 has 14 amino acids. Germline CDR1 reads SGHTA; CDR2 reads FQGTGA. V lost 2 bases, J lost 2 bases, and 10 bases lay in between. The chain's CDR3 is CASSLGGNTYEQYF. CDR3 in DNA: TGTGCCAGCAGCTTAGGAGGAAACACCTACGAGCAGTACTTC.

In this sample, this clonotype turned up a few times. The J gene is TRBJ2-5, the V gene TRBV19, with D perhaps TRBD2 (5 bases). The V gene's germline CDR1 is LNHDA and CDR2 SQIVND (reference sequence). The V and J ends lost 1 base and 5 bases respectively, with 8 bases between them. CDR3 length: 13 residues. CDR3 in DNA: TGTGCCAGTAGTATAGGAGGGTCGGAGACCCAGTACTTC. This encodes CASSIGGSETQYF.

This sequence joins TRBV6-9 and TRBJ2-7; TRBD2 agrees at 10 bases. J lost 2 bases, V lost 3 bases, and 13 bases had no gene match. Germline V CDR1 and CDR2: MNHGY, SVAAGI. CDR3 length equals 18 residues. CDR3 loop: CASSYLKPGLANPYEQYF. The DNA of the CDR3 is TGTGCCAGCAGTTACTTGAAACCGGGACTAGCGAACCCCTACGAGCAGTACTTC.

This clonotype has a count of ten or more. J is TRBJ1-2 and V is TRBV7-9; perhaps TRBD1 as D (5 bases). The CDR3 extends over 14 amino acids. V lost 3 bases to trimming and J lost 8 bases, with 16 bases between them. CDR1 SEHNR and CDR2 FQNEAQ come from the germline V gene (reference sequence). The CDR3 here is CASSFPSLGEGYTF. The CDR3 coding sequence is TGTGCCAGCAGCTTTCCATCTTTGGGGGAGGGCTACACCTTC.

This clonotype was observed a handful of times. A much larger clone lies a single base off, so this may be a read error. The J gene is TRBJ2-5, the V gene TRBV2, with TRBD1 identical over 7 bases. CDR1 and CDR2 (germline): SNHLY, FYNNEI. The CDR3 runs 13 residues. With V trimmed by 10 bases and J by 1 base, 6 bases remained unmatched. The CDR3 is CATYRGTQETQYF. The CDR3, as DNA: TGTGCCACCTACAGGGGAACCCAAGAGACCCAGTACTTC.

This clonotype was recorded at least ten times. The chain carries TRBV3-1 and TRBJ2-7, with 7 bases that match TRBD1. Germline values: CDR1 LGHDT, CDR2 YNNKEL (reference sequence). The CDR3 sequence is 14 residues long. The V and J ends lost 4 bases and 2 bases, in that order; junction bases with no gene match: 5. The CDR3 DNA reads TGTGCCAGCAGCCTTTACAGGGGAACCTACGAGCAGTACTTC. This encodes CASSLYRGTYEQYF.

This clonotype occurred many times. J is TRBJ2-7 and V is TRBV2; D is unresolved. V gave up 5 bases and J gave up 2 bases, with 13 bases separating them. The CDR3 length is 14 residues. CDR1 is SNHLY and CDR2 is FYNNEI in the germline V gene. This CDR3 is CASSKDRLAYEQYF. The CDR3 DNA reads TGTGCCAGCAGTAAAGATCGTTTGGCCTACGAGCAGTACTTC.

Written as DNA, the CDR3 is TGTGCCAGCTCAAGAAGCAGCGGGAGTTCGGAGACCCAGTACTTC. Translation gives CASSRSSGSSETQYF. The chain couples TRBV9 to TRBJ2-5; TRBD2 agrees at 8 bases. The V and J ends lost 7 bases and 5 bases, in that order; junction bases with no gene match: 13. Germline V gene data show CDR1 as SGDLS and CDR2 as YYNGEE. CDR3 length: 15 residues.

The chain is built from TRBV12-3 or TRBV12-4 and TRBJ2-5; D may be TRBD1 or TRBD2 (5 bases each). Trimming shortened V by 5 bases and J by 5 bases, and 15 bases separated the two germline ends. This CDR3 region has 14 residues. CDR3 DNA: TGTGCCAGCAGTCCTACTCTACGGGGCGAGACCCAGTACTTC. Residues: CASSPTLRGETQYF.

This clonotype has a count of ten or more. The V and J genes are TRBV11-2 and TRBJ2-7; D gene uncertain. The germline V and J ends were trimmed by 4 bases and 1 base, with 11 bases remaining between them. There are 14 residues in the CDR3. CDR1 SGHAT and CDR2 FQNNGV come from the germline V gene. The CDR3 loop reads CASSSIPLSYEQYF. Here the CDR3 DNA reads TGTGCCAGCAGCTCCATACCCTTATCCTACGAGCAGTACTTC.

Comments on this clonotype: An end of the junction differs from the germline gene, which may be a read error. The rearrangement uses TRBV18 and TRBJ2-7; TRBD1 might be the D (7 bases). The CDR3 is 15 residues long. Germline V gene sequence: CDR1 KGHSH, CDR2 LQKENI. In DNA form, the CDR3 reads TGTGTCAGCTCACCAGTGGGACAGCGGGTTTGCGAGCAGTACTTC. Translating it yields CVSSPVGQRVCEQYF.

This clonotype was counted a few times. V and J are TRBV18 and TRBJ2-7; D possibly corresponds to TRBD1 (5 bases). This CDR3 region has 15 residues. Germline-derived CDR1 and CDR2 are KGHSH and LQKENI. The V end was cut by 2 bases, the J end by 1 base, with 12 bases between. CDR3 nucleotide sequence: TGTGCCAGCTCACCAAGCGAAGACAGATCCTACGAGCAGTACTTC. Its translation is CASSPSEDRSYEQYF.

This clonotype was detected many times. The chain combines TRBV18 with TRBJ1-1; the match to TRBD1 covers 12 bases. In germline, CDR1 is KGHSH, CDR2 LQKENI. The CDR3 is 16 residues long. V lost 3 bases and J lost 1; bases outside the gene matches: 3. The CDR3 spells CASSPPGQGANTEAFF. DNA for the CDR3: TGTGCCAGCTCACCTCCGGGACAGGGGGCGAACACTGAAGCTTTCTTT. Full variable domain (remainder filled in from reference TRBV18 and TRBJ1-1): NAGVMQNPRHLVRRRGQEARLRCSPMKGHSHVYWYRQLPEEGLKFMVYLQKENIIDESGMPKERFSAEFPKEGPSILRIQQVVRGDSAAYFCASSPPGQGANTEAFFGQGTRLTVV.

This clonotype was recorded at least ten times. The CDR3 loop reads CASSPPDTGANEQFF. DNA of the CDR3: TGCGCCAGCAGCCCGCCGGACACTGGGGCCAATGAGCAGTTCTTC. The gene calls are TRBV5-1 and TRBJ2-1; tentative D call: TRBD1 (5 bases). The germline gives CDR1 SGHRS, CDR2 YFSETQ. V lost 4 bases and J lost 6, with 17 bases in between. The CDR3 is 15 residues long.

This clonotype came up many times. The V call is TRBV9, the J call TRBJ2-5, with D possibly matching TRBD1 (5 bases). V lost 1 base, J lost 0 bases, and 13 bases lay in between. The CDR3 contains 16 residues. CDR1 and CDR2 from the germline V gene are SGDLS and YYNGEE. CDR3 loop: CASSVYRRKYQETQYF. As DNA, the CDR3 is TGTGCCAGCAGCGTATACAGGAGAAAGTACCAAGAGACCCAGTACTTC.

This clonotype was detected only a few times. The V call is TRBV27, the J call TRBJ2-7; tentatively, D is TRBD1 or TRBD2 (5 bases each). The germline V gene encodes CDR1 MNHEY and CDR2 SMNVEV (reference sequence). The CDR3 has 16 amino acids. V dropped 1 base and J dropped 2 bases, with 15 bases sitting between them. Here the CDR3 reads CASSLYAGTPTYEQYF. CDR3 DNA: TGTGCCAGCAGTTTATATGCCGGGACGCCAACCTACGAGCAGTACTTC.

The chain is built from TRBV9 and TRBJ2-3; D might be TRBD2 (5 bases). Trimming took 10 bases from V and 2 from J, leaving 20 bases between them. The CDR3 totals 15 residues. Germline loops: CDR1 SGDLS, CDR2 YYNGEE. The CDR3 DNA reads TGTGCCTCCTCTTGGGTTGGGAGCGACACAGATACGCAGTATTTT. It specifies CASSWVGSDTDTQYF.

This clonotype appeared a few times. J is TRBJ2-7 and V is TRBV7-9; 7 bases map to TRBD1. The V gene end was trimmed by 4 bases and the J gene end by 6 bases; junction bases not matched to a gene: 9. There are 14 residues in the CDR3. Germline CDR1 SEHNR, CDR2 FQNEAQ (reference sequence). The CDR3 sequence: CASSSRQGSGEQYF. The CDR3 nucleotides read TGTGCCAGCAGCTCCCGACAGGGATCGGGCGAGCAGTACTTC.

The chain combines TRBV12-3 or TRBV12-4 with TRBJ2-1; tentative D call: TRBD1 (5 bases). V lost 3 bases to trimming and J lost 1 base, with 16 bases between them. This CDR3 contains 17 residues. The CDR3 protein is CASSFRPQGSSYNEQFF. The CDR3 DNA sequence: TGTGCCAGCAGTTTCAGGCCTCAGGGAAGTTCCTACAATGAGCAGTTCTTC.

As for this clonotype: A read error is likely here: a far larger clone is one base away. The chain is built from TRBV6-6 and TRBJ1-1; TRBD1 is a possible D gene (5 bases). The CDR3 has 16 residues. In germline, CDR1 is MNHNY, CDR2 SVGAGI (reference sequence). Trimming took off 0 bases at V and 4 bases at J, with 15 bases between the two ends. The CDR3 bases are TGTGCCAGCAGTTACTCGTATGGGGGGTCAGTCACTGAAGCTTTCTTT. Protein product: CASSYSYGGSVTEAFF.

A few counts support this clonotype. The rearrangement joins TRBV19 to TRBJ2-7; 8 nucleotides match TRBD2. V gave up 2 bases and J gave up 0 bases; unmatched junction bases: 3. The CDR3 extends over 15 amino acids. Germline CDR1 LNHDA, CDR2 SQIVND (reference sequence). CDR3 amino acids: CASSILAGNSYEQYF. The CDR3 coding sequence is TGTGCCAGTAGTATATTAGCGGGAAACTCCTACGAGCAGTACTTC.

There are a few counts of this clonotype. DNA for the CDR3: TGTGCCAGCAGACCGGGACTAGCGGGAGATACGCAGTATTTT. It encodes CASRPGLAGDTQYF. The chain uses TRBV5-6 and TRBJ2-3; 12 bases agree with TRBD2. The CDR3 runs 14 residues. CDR1 and CDR2 (germline): SGHDT, YYEEEE. V was clipped by 5 bases and J by 5 bases; unmatched bases: 3.

This clonotype appeared many times. The chain joins TRBV27 to TRBJ2-7; D is possibly TRBD2 (5 bases). Germline CDR1 reads MNHEY; CDR2 reads SMNVEV (reference sequence). Deletions cut 5 bases from V and 6 bases from J, with 14 bases between. The CDR3 spans 13 residues. Written as DNA, the CDR3 is TGTGCCAGCAGTCGTCGGGATCTGGTCGAGCAGTACTTC. Protein sequence: CASSRRDLVEQYF.

The CDR3 here is CASRYGLAGAETQYF. CDR3 nucleotide sequence: TGTGCCAGCAGGTATGGACTAGCGGGAGCAGAGACCCAGTACTTC. The chain links TRBV3-1 to TRBJ2-5; 13 bases line up with TRBD2. CDR3 length: 15 residues. The V gene's germline CDR1 is LGHDT and CDR2 YNNKEL (reference sequence). The J segment lost 4 bases and the V segment lost 6 bases, leaving 5 bases of the junction unmatched.